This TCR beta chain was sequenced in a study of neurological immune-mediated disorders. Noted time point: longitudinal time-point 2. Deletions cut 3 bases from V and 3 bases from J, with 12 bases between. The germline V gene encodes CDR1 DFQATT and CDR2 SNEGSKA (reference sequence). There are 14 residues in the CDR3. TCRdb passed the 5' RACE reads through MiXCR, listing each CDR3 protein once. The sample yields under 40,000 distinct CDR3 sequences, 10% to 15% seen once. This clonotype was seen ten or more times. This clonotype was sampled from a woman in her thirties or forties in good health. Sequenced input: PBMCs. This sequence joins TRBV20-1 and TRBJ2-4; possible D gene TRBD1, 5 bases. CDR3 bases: TGCAGTGCTAGGCCTGTAGGGGACAAAAACATTCAGTACTTC. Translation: CSARPVGDKNIQYF.